Each of the 18 T cell receptor beta chains below was sequenced from the same sample in a study of shared clonotypes between healthy human individuals. Method: immunoSEQ multiplex PCR; TCRdb's copy keeps in-frame clones and lacks some. Of under 1,100,000 clones in the sample, 65% to 75% were seen once. What was sequenced was memory CD4+ T cells sorted from blood. As for subset: CD45RA-negative fraction. The receptors come from a man aged 18-30 years in good health.

This chain links TRBV30 with TRBJ1-4; D is possibly TRBD1 (6 bases). In germline, CDR1 is GTSNPN, CDR2 SVGIG (reference sequence). The CDR3 is 15 residues long. V lost 0 bases to trimming and J lost 1 base, with 9 bases between them. The CDR3 DNA reads TGTGCCTGGAGTGTACGGGACATAACTAATGAAAAACTGTTTTTT. It codes for CAWSVRDITNEKLFF.

This clone counts as medium-sized (0.01 to 0.1%). Different DNA sequences within this sample yield the same CDR3. The chain has TRBV4-1 and TRBJ2-3; TRBD2 matches at 9 bases. Germline V gives CDR1 MGHRA, CDR2 YSYEKL. The length of the CDR3 is 15 residues. V dropped 1 base and J dropped 1; count of bases not matched to a gene: 0. Written as DNA, the CDR3 is TGCGCCAGCAGCCAAGGACTAGCGGGCACAGATACGCAGTATTTT. Amino acids: CASSQGLAGTDTQYF.

The chain joins TRBV5-4 to TRBJ1-4; weak D call: TRBD1 (6 bases). CDR1 is SGHNT and CDR2 is YYREEE in the germline V gene (reference sequence). The CDR3 contains 14 residues. The ends were cut back, 0 bases at V and 8 bases at J, with 11 bases in the middle. As DNA, the CDR3 is TGTGCCAGCAGCTTGGTTGGACAGCCGGAAAAACTGTTTTTT. Translating gives CASSLVGQPEKLFF.

CDR3: CASSFGRTGDYSPLHF. In DNA form, the CDR3 reads TGCGCCAGCAGCTTTGGGAGGACAGGAGACTATTCACCCCTCCACTTT. This chain joins TRBV4-1 and TRBJ1-6, with 7 bases matching TRBD1. V shed 5 bases and J 8 bases; nucleotides not matched to a gene: 12. The CDR3 loop spans 16 amino acids. The germline gives CDR1 MGHRA, CDR2 YSYEKL.

This chain links TRBV5-1 with TRBJ2-2, with D perhaps matching TRBD1 (5 bases). CDR3 size: 14 residues. The V and J ends lost 6 bases and 0 bases respectively, with 9 bases between them. Per germline, CDR1 SGHRS and CDR2 YFSETQ. CDR3 in DNA: TGCGCCAGCACCGGACACACGAACACCGGGGAGCTGTTTTTT. This encodes CASTGHTNTGELFF.

The V gene is TRBV11-2, the J gene TRBJ2-5; possibly TRBD2 for D (6 bases). From germline, CDR1 is SGHAT and CDR2 FQNNGV. CDR3 length: 15 amino acids. The V gene lost 1 base and the J gene lost 5 bases, with 14 bases spanning the gap. The CDR3 nucleotides are TGTGCCAGCAGCTTAGGGATGGGGGGAAGTGAGACCCAGTACTTC. This translates into CASSLGMGGSETQYF.

The chain recombines TRBV19 with TRBJ2-7; D gene unclear. V was shortened by 1 base and J by 7 bases, with 11 bases between the two germline ends. The CDR3 is made up of 13 amino acids. CDR1 and CDR2 from the germline V gene are LNHDA and SQIVND (reference sequence). CDR3 DNA: TGTGCCAGTAGTATAGGTCTACGGTGGGAGCAGTACTTC. Translated, it gives CASSIGLRWEQYF.

This clone was seen a handful of times. V gene TRBV11-1 combines with J gene TRBJ1-1, with 7 bases aligning to TRBD1. With V trimmed by 1 base and J by 4 bases, 3 bases remained unmatched. The CDR3 length is 14 residues. Germline V lookup: CDR1 SGHAT, CDR2 FQDESV (reference sequence). The CDR3 loop reads CASSLGGQLTEAFF. For the CDR3, the DNA is TGTGCCAGCAGCTTAGGGGGACAGCTCACTGAAGCTTTCTTT.

In regard to this clone: With a much larger clone just one base away, this may be a read error. This chain joins TRBV30 and TRBJ1-3; D call uncertain. The V end lost 8 bases, the J end lost 2 bases, and 13 bases lay between the germline ends. Germline V gives CDR1 GTSNPN, CDR2 SVGIG (reference sequence). CDR3 length equals 13 residues. CDR3 DNA sequence: TGTGCCCGGAATGGTCCTCCTGGAAACACCATATATTTT. Protein sequence: CARNGPPGNTIYF.

Details on this clone: The sample carries other DNA sequences with the same CDR3. The rearrangement links TRBV6-5 to TRBJ2-3; TRBD2 might be the D (6 bases). Trimming removed 6 bases at V and 0 bases at J, with 10 bases between. This CDR3 region has 14 residues. Germline V gives CDR1 MNHEY, CDR2 SVGAGI. The DNA for the CDR3 is TGTGCCAGCAGGGGACTGGCGAGCACAGATACGCAGTATTTT. Amino acids: CASRGLASTDTQYF.

This clone was observed a handful of times. It may be a read error: a sequence one base away is much more abundant. The genes are TRBV28 and TRBJ1-5; TRBD1 agrees at 7 bases. The trim removed 5 bases at V and 2 bases at J, leaving 3 bases unmatched. Germline CDR1 MDHEN, CDR2 SYDVKM. The CDR3 has 14 residues. CDR3 sequence reads: CASSPDRRNQPQHF. The CDR3 DNA follows: TGTGCCAGCAGTCCGGACAGGCGCAATCAGCCCCAGCATTTT.

V and J are TRBV6-6 and TRBJ2-1; the match to TRBD2 covers 10 bases. Germline assignment: CDR1 MNHNY and CDR2 SVGAGI (reference sequence). Trimming cost V 2 bases and J 10 bases; bases outside gene matches: 5. The CDR3 runs 14 residues. The CDR3 loop is CASSYKREGSEQFF. CDR3 bases: TGTGCCAGCAGTTACAAGCGGGAGGGTAGCGAGCAGTTCTTC.

The chain has TRBV18 and TRBJ2-7, with D tentatively TRBD1 or TRBD2 (6 bases each). V shed 3 bases and J shed 7 bases, with 16 bases lying between them. CDR3 length equals 14 residues. Germline-derived CDR1 and CDR2 are KGHSH and LQKENI. The CDR3 DNA follows: TGTGCCAGCTCACCGTCGGGGGCCTTGGGGGAGCAGTACTTC. It codes for CASSPSGALGEQYF.

The rearrangement joins TRBV5-1 to TRBJ1-1; TRBD1 agrees at 10 bases. With 3 bases clipped from V and 5 bases from J, the junction kept 4 bases outside the gene matches. This CDR3 region has 14 residues. Germline loops: CDR1 SGHRS, CDR2 YFSETQ. CDR3 in DNA: TGCGCCAGCAGCTGGGGACAGGGGCGGACTGAAGCTTTCTTT. It translates to CASSWGQGRTEAFF.

The rearrangement joins TRBV5-1 to TRBJ2-2, with D tentatively TRBD1 (6 bases). Deletions cut 4 bases from V and 6 bases from J, with 19 bases between. Per the germline V gene, CDR1 is SGHRS and CDR2 is YFSETQ. The CDR3 length is 16 residues. This chain's CDR3 is CASSPGTPISAGELFF. The CDR3 bases are TGCGCCAGCAGCCCCGGGACACCCATCTCGGCCGGGGAGCTGTTTTTT.

The genes are TRBV6-6 and TRBJ1-2; 9 nucleotides match TRBD1. With 5 bases clipped from V and 2 bases from J, the junction kept 9 bases outside the gene matches. Germline lookup yields CDR1 MNHNY and CDR2 SVGAGI (reference sequence). CDR3 length: 16 residues. CDR3 bases: TGTGCCAGCAGTCCCTCCTCCGGACAGGGGAACTATGGCTACACCTTC. It translates to CASSPSSGQGNYGYTF.

This clone has a single count. The chain uses TRBV5-1 and TRBJ2-3; TRBD2 aligns across 10 bases. Unmatched junction bases numbered 5, after V lost 0 bases and J lost 4 bases. Germline V CDR1 and CDR2: SGHRS, YFSETQ. This CDR3 has 16 residues. The CDR3 spells CASSLGTSGKADTQYF. As DNA, the CDR3 is TGCGCCAGCAGCTTGGGGACTAGCGGTAAAGCAGATACGCAGTATTTT.

This clone was seen a single time. The V call is TRBV5-4, the J call TRBJ1-4; no reliable D call. CDR3 length: 15 amino acids. Germline V lookup: CDR1 SGHNT, CDR2 YYREEE (reference sequence). Deletions cut 2 bases from V and 0 bases from J, with 8 bases between. CDR3 bases: TGTGCCAGCAGCTTTAGGACTTCAACTAATGAAAAACTGTTTTTT. This codes for CASSFRTSTNEKLFF.